The next 27 T cell receptor beta chains were all read from a single sample in a study of T cells in Graves' hyperthyroidism and ophthalmopathy. Amplification of TCR beta CDR3 regions used RNA as the template. The HTBI set primed first-round TCR CDR3 RT-PCR. A single record per CDR3 protein comes from TCRdb applying MiXCR to the multiplex PCR reads. The sample lists under 450,000 distinct CDR3 sequences; 15% to 19% were seen once. Sequencing was carried out using blood. Receptors originate from a woman in her late teens or twenties with Graves' hyperthyroidism.

This clonotype showed up many times. The rearrangement links TRBV12-3 or TRBV12-4 to TRBJ2-5, with D possibly TRBD1 on 7 matching bases. V was pared by 6 bases and J by 4 bases, with 15 bases between. The CDR3 is 14 residues long. CDR3 loop: CASSRRQGGETQYF. The CDR3 DNA reads as TGTGCCAGCAGCCGTAGACAGGGAGGAGAGACCCAGTACTTC.

V and J are TRBV6-2 or TRBV6-3 and TRBJ2-1; 7 nucleotides agree with TRBD2. CDR3 size: 14 residues. In germline, CDR1 is MNHEY, CDR2 SVGEGT. Unmatched junction bases numbered 9, after V lost 5 bases and J lost 8 bases. In DNA form, the CDR3 reads TGTGCCAGCAGTGGGGGGGGGGGGGGGGATGAGCAGTTCTTC. Its protein is CASSGGGGGDEQFF.

This clonotype was picked up many times. The rearrangement uses TRBV2 and TRBJ1-5; perhaps TRBD1 as D (5 bases). This CDR3 contains 17 residues. Trimming pared 7 bases from V and 2 bases from J, leaving 21 bases between. Germline CDR1 SNHLY, CDR2 FYNNEI. The CDR3: CASICLGSGLGNQPQHF. The CDR3 coding sequence is TGTGCCAGCATTTGCCTTGGATCAGGGTTGGGCAATCAGCCCCAGCATTTT.

This clonotype was seen at least ten times. V and J are TRBV20-1 and TRBJ2-7; 9 nucleotides agree with TRBD1. In germline, CDR1 is DFQATT, CDR2 SNEGSKA (reference sequence). After removal of 6 bases from V and 4 bases from J, the junction contained 1 base not matched to a gene. This CDR3 is built from 11 residues. CDR3: CSAGQGYEQYF. CDR3 DNA: TGCAGTGCGGGACAGGGTTACGAGCAGTACTTC.

This clonotype was seen at least ten times. J is TRBJ2-7 and V is TRBV12-3 or TRBV12-4, with D uncertain. This CDR3 is 12 amino acids long. Trimming left V 8 bases short and J 2 bases short, with 10 bases between. The DNA of the CDR3 is TGTGCCAGCGGGCTTCTTCCCTACGAGCAGTACTTC. This encodes CASGLLPYEQYF.

This clonotype turned up a few times. This chain joins TRBV7-9 and TRBJ2-7, with 13 bases fitting TRBD2. The ends lost 5 bases at V and 6 bases at J; junction bases unmatched: 10. CDR1 and CDR2 from the germline V gene are SEHNR and FQNEAQ (reference sequence). This CDR3 comprises 16 residues. The CDR3: CASSPAGTSGISEQYF. The CDR3 region has the DNA TGTGCCAGCAGCCCGGCCGGGACTAGCGGGATATCCGAGCAGTACTTC. Supplemented by reference TRBV7-9 and TRBJ2-7, the full variable domain reads DTGVSQNPRHKITKRGQNVTFRCDPISEHNRLYWYRQTLGQGPEFLTYFQNEAQLEKSRLLSDRFSAERPKGSFSTLEIQRTEQGDSAMYLCASSPAGTSGISEQYFGPGTRLTVT.

The gene calls are TRBV18 and TRBJ1-3, with unresolved D. CDR1 KGHSH and CDR2 LQKENI come from the germline V gene. The CDR3 length is 13 residues. Trimming shortened V by 3 bases and J by 3 bases, and 6 bases separated the two germline ends. This CDR3 reads CASSPGIGNTIYF. As DNA, the CDR3 is TGTGCCAGCTCACCGGGGATTGGAAACACCATATATTTT. Complete variable domain (other parts from reference TRBV18 and TRBJ1-3): NAGVMQNPRHLVRRRGQEARLRCSPMKGHSHVYWYRQLPEEGLKFMVYLQKENIIDESGMPKERFSAEFPKEGPSILRIQQVVRGDSAAYFCASSPGIGNTIYFGEGSWLTVV.

This clonotype was detected only a few times. The rearrangement joins TRBV19 to TRBJ2-7, with a weak D call TRBD1 (6 bases). The CDR3 is 18 residues long. From germline, CDR1 is LNHDA and CDR2 SQIVND (reference sequence). V shed 5 bases and J shed 3 bases, with 26 bases lying between them. For the CDR3, the DNA is TGTGCCAGTAGTCCGCGCGCAGGGAGTGGATTCAGGGGCTACGAGCAGTACTTC. Amino acid sequence: CASSPRAGSGFRGYEQYF. Full variable domain (rest looked up from reference TRBV19 and TRBJ2-7): DGGITQSPKYLFRKEGQNVTLSCEQNLNHDAMYWYRQDPGQGLRLIYYSQIVNDFQKGDIAEGYSVSREKKESFPLTVTSAQKNPTAFYLCASSPRAGSGFRGYEQYFGPGTRLTVT.

There are many counts of this clonotype. This sequence joins TRBV20-1 and TRBJ1-1; no reliable D call. Germline CDR1 DFQATT, CDR2 SNEGSKA (reference sequence). Trimming cost V 2 bases and J 13 bases, with 23 bases left between them. This CDR3 is built from 14 residues. CDR3: CSARPPAWRIDGFF. The CDR3 bases are TGCAGTGCTAGACCACCCGCGTGGCGAATCGATGGTTTCTTT.

Turning to this clonotype: A read error is possible here, since a much larger clone lies one base away. The rearrangement joins TRBV27 to TRBJ2-1; TRBD2 agrees at 14 bases. Unmatched junction bases numbered 9, after V lost 5 bases and J lost 12 bases. This CDR3 contains 15 residues. Germline CDR1 reads MNHEY; CDR2 reads SMNVEV (reference sequence). CDR3 coding DNA: TGTGCCAGCAGTCCCGGGACTAGCGGGGGCAACACGCAGTTCTTC. Amino acids: CASSPGTSGGNTQFF.

V is TRBV6-5 and J is TRBJ2-5; a possible D gene is TRBD1 (6 bases). This CDR3 is built from 16 residues. From germline, CDR1 is MNHEY and CDR2 SVGAGI. With 0 bases removed from V and 3 bases from J, the gap between germline ends came to 14 bases. Here the CDR3 DNA reads TGTGCCAGCAGTTACTCGAAGCGGACAGTTGAAGAGACCCAGTACTTC. Translation: CASSYSKRTVEETQYF.

In regard to this clonotype: One end of the junction fails to match germline, which may point to a read error. The chain links TRBV27 to TRBJ1-2; D is unresolved. This CDR3 is built from 13 residues. The germline gives CDR1 MNHEY, CDR2 SMNVEV (reference sequence). DNA of the CDR3: TGTGCCGGCAGTTTCGCGATTAACTATGGCTACACCTTC. Protein: CAGSFAINYGYTF.

Ten or more counts support this clonotype. The gene calls are TRBV12-3 or TRBV12-4 and TRBJ1-1; 8 nucleotides agree with TRBD1. V lost 5 bases and J lost 1; bases outside the gene matches: 3. The CDR3 covers 14 residues. The CDR3: CASSPTGANTEAFF. The CDR3 coding sequence is TGTGCCAGCAGTCCGACAGGGGCGAACACTGAAGCTTTCTTT.

The V gene is TRBV20-1, the J gene TRBJ2-3; D may be TRBD1 or TRBD2 (5 bases each). With 6 bases removed from V and 2 bases from J, the gap between germline ends came to 18 bases. The CDR3 totals 15 residues. Germline CDR1 reads DFQATT; CDR2 reads SNEGSKA (reference sequence). The DNA for the CDR3 is TGCAGTGCAACAGTATCTCACGGGGCCACAGATACGCAGTATTTT. Its translation is CSATVSHGATDTQYF.

J is TRBJ2-2 and V is TRBV7-6; 7 bases match TRBD2. This CDR3 has 19 residues. V was pared by 0 bases and J by 2 bases, with 12 bases of the junction left unmatched. CDR1 SGHVS and CDR2 FNYEAQ come from the germline V gene. CDR3 amino acids: CASSLAGFKSSGNTGELFF. CDR3 nucleotides: TGTGCCAGCAGCTTAGCCGGGTTTAAGTCTAGCGGTAACACCGGGGAGCTGTTTTTT.

The table lists this clonotype with many counts. This chain links TRBV20-1 with TRBJ1-2; TRBD1 agrees at 7 bases. Germline trimming cut 2 bases from V and 8 bases from J; bases unmatched to any gene: 11. Germline V gene lookup returns CDR1 DFQATT and CDR2 SNEGSKA (reference sequence). The CDR3 sequence is 14 residues long. CDR3 DNA: TGCAGTGCTAGACCAGGGACAGCTATGGGGGGCTACACCTTC. Encoded protein: CSARPGTAMGGYTF.

Ten or more counts support this clonotype. Compared with germline, one end of the junction differs, possibly owing to a read error. V usage is TRBV11-2 and J usage is TRBJ2-1; tentatively, D is TRBD2 (5 bases). Germline V gives CDR1 SGHAT, CDR2 FQNNGV. The length of the CDR3 is 14 residues. CDR3 DNA: TGTGCCAGCAGCTTAGATCTCCTAGCCAATGAGCAATTCTTC. Its translation: CASSLDLLANEQFF.

The genes are TRBV29-1 and TRBJ2-3, with 13 bases identical to TRBD2. Losses at the gene ends were 2 bases for V and 5 bases for J; bases not matched to a gene: 13. Germline V gene sequence: CDR1 SQVTM, CDR2 ANQGSEA. The CDR3 has 18 amino acids. The CDR3 coding sequence is TGCAGCGTTGAACACCGAGGACTAGCGGGAGAATTTCGAGATACGCAGTATTTT. Its protein is CSVEHRGLAGEFRDTQYF.

Concerning this clonotype itself: This could be a read error, since a much larger clone is one nucleotide away. No conserved phenylalanine or tryptophan is present at the end of the CDR3, so a read error is the likely explanation. For the CDR3, the DNA is TGTGCCAGCAGTTTAACGGGGGCTGATTCACCCCTCCACTCT. It yields the protein CASSLTGADSPLHS. This rearrangement joins TRBV12-3 or TRBV12-4 to TRBJ1-6; weak D call: TRBD1 (6 bases). V lost 2 bases and J lost 8, with 10 bases in between. The CDR3 length is 14 residues.

This clonotype was picked up many times. This chain links TRBV2 with TRBJ1-5; no clear D. This CDR3 spans 13 amino acids. V lost 8 bases to trimming and J lost 9 bases, with 17 bases between them. Germline CDR1 and CDR2: SNHLY and FYNNEI. The CDR3 bases are TGTGCCAGCTCGTTGGTATCGCTGGGGCCCCAGCATTTT. Translation: CASSLVSLGPQHF.

This clonotype has only a few counts. The chain links TRBV19 to TRBJ1-2; no reliable D call. Trimming took 0 bases from V and 2 from J, leaving 4 bases between them. The CDR3 sequence is 13 residues long. The germline V gene has CDR1 LNHDA and CDR2 SQIVND (reference sequence). The CDR3 DNA follows: TGTGCCAGTAGTATAGAGCGGAACTATGGCTACACCTTC. It translates to CASSIERNYGYTF.

This clonotype was recorded many times. This chain joins TRBV5-1 and TRBJ1-2, with a possible D match to TRBD1 (6 bases). The CDR3 covers 14 residues. Trimming left V 3 bases short and J 7 bases short, with 16 bases between. Germline V CDR1 and CDR2: SGHRS, YFSETQ. CDR3 residues: CASSSTGASGGYTF. The CDR3 DNA reads TGCGCCAGCAGCTCGACAGGTGCTTCGGGTGGCTACACCTTC.

The chain employs TRBV18 and TRBJ2-3; 12 nucleotides align to TRBD2. The CDR3 is 18 residues long. The V gene's germline CDR1 is KGHSH and CDR2 LQKENI. The junction had 14 bases not matched to a gene; V was cut back by 3 bases and J by 7 bases. CDR3 sequence reads: CASSPIGLAGRATNTQYF. CDR3 nucleotides: TGTGCCAGCTCACCCATAGGACTAGCGGGACGAGCAACAAATACGCAGTATTTT.

The V and J genes are TRBV7-2 and TRBJ1-5; tentatively, D is TRBD1 (6 bases). Trimming stripped 1 base from V and 3 bases from J, with 16 bases between. The CDR3 runs to 17 residues. Germline CDR1 reads SGHTA; CDR2 reads FQGNSA. The CDR3: CASSLVSRGVFNQPQHF. DNA of the CDR3: TGTGCCAGCAGCTTAGTATCCAGGGGTGTTTTCAATCAGCCCCAGCATTTT.

This clonotype has a handful of counts. The chain uses TRBV20-1 and TRBJ2-7, with a weak D call TRBD1 (5 bases). V lost 0 bases, J lost 0 bases, and 15 bases lay in between. The CDR3 is 16 residues long. The germline V gene encodes CDR1 DFQATT and CDR2 SNEGSKA (reference sequence). CDR3 in amino acids: CSARDAKGHNSYEQYF. The CDR3 nucleotides are TGCAGTGCTAGAGATGCGAAGGGGCATAACTCCTACGAGCAGTACTTC.

The chain is built from TRBV18 and TRBJ1-2, with D possibly matching TRBD1 (5 bases). This CDR3 region has 16 residues. The V gene lost 0 bases and the J gene lost 4 bases, with 15 bases spanning the gap. Germline V gives CDR1 KGHSH, CDR2 LQKENI. CDR3 amino acids: CASSPPAGDPSYGYTF. The CDR3 DNA sequence: TGTGCCAGCTCACCACCAGCCGGGGACCCCTCCTATGGCTACACCTTC.

This clonotype was picked up many times. The V and J genes are TRBV28 and TRBJ2-1; 14 nucleotides match TRBD2. V shed 3 bases, J shed 1 base, and the junction held 14 bases outside the gene matches. Germline CDR1 is MDHEN and CDR2 is SYDVKM. This CDR3 has 21 amino acids. The CDR3 nucleotides are TGTGCCAGCAGTTTTCATCCGGGACTAGCGGGAGAAGGGAGGTCCTACAATGAGCAGTTCTTC. Its translation is CASSFHPGLAGEGRSYNEQFF.